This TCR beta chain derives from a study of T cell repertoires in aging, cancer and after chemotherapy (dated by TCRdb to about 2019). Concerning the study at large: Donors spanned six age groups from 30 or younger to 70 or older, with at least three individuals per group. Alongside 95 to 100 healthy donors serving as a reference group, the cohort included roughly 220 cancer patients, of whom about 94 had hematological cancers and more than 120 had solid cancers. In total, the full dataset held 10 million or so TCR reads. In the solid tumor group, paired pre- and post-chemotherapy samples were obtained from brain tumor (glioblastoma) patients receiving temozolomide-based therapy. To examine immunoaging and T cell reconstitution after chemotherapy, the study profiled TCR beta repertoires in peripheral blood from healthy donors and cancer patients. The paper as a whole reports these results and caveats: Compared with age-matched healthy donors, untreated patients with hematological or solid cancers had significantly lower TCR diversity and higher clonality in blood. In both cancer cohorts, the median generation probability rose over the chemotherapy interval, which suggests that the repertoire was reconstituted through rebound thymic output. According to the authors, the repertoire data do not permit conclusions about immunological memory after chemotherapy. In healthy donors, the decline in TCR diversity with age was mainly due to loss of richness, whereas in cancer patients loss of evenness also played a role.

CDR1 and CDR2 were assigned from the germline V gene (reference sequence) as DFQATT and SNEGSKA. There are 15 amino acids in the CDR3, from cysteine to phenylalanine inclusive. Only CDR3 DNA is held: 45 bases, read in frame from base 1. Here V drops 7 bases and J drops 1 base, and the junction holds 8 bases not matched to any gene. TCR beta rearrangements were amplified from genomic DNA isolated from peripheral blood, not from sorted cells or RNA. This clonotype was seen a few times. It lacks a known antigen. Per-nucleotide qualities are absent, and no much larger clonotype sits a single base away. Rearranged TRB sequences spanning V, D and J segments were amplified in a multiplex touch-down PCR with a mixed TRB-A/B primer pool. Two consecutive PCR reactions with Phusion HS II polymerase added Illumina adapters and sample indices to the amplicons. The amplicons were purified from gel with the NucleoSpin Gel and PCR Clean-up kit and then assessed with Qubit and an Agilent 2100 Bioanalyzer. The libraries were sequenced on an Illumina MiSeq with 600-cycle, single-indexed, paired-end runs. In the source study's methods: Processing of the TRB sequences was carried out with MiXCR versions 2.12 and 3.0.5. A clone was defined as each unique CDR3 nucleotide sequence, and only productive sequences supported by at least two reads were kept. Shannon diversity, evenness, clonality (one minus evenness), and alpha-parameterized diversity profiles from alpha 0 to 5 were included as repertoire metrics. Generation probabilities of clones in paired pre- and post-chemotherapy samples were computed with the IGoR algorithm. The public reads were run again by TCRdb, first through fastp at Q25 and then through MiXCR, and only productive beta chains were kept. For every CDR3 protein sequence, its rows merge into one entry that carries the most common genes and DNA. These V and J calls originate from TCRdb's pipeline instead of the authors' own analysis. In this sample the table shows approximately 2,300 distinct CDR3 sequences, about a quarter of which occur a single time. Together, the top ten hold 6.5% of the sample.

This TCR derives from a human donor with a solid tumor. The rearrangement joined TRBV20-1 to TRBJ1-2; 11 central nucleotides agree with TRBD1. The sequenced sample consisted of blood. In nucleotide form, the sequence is TGCAGTGTTCGGGACAGGGGGAATAGTAACTATGGCTACACCTTC. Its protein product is CSVRDRGNSNYGYTF.